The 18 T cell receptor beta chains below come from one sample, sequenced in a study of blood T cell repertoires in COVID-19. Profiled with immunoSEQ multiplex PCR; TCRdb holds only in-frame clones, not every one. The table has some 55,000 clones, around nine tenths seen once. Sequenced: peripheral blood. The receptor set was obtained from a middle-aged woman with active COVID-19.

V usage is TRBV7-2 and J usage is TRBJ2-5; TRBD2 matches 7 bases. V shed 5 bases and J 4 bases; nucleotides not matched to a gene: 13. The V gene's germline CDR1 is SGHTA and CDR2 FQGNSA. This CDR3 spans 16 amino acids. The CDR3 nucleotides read TGTGCCAGCAGCCCCCGGACTAGATCAGGTGCAGAGACCCAGTACTTC. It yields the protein CASSPRTRSGAETQYF.

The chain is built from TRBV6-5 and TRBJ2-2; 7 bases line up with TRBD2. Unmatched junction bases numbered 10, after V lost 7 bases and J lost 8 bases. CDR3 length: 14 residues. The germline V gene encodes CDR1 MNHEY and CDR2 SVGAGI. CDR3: CASIQGRGRGELFF. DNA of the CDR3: TGTGCCAGCATTCAAGGGAGGGGTCGGGGGGAGCTGTTTTTT.

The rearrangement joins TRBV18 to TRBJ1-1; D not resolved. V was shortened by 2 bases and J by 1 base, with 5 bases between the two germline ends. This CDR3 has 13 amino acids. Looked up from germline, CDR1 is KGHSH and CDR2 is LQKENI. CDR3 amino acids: CASSPLRNTEAFF. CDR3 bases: TGTGCCAGCTCACCATTGAGGAACACTGAAGCTTTCTTT.

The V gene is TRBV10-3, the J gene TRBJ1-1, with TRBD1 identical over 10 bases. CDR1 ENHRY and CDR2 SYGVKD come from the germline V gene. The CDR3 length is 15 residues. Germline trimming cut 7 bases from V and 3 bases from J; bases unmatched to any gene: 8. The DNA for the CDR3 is TGTGCCATCACCCCCCGACAGGGGGCGGACACTGAAGCTTTCTTT. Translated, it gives CAITPRQGADTEAFF.

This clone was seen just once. In DNA form, the CDR3 reads TGTGCTAGTGGTTTCCTAACAGGGATAGGGAACACCGGGGAGCTGTTTTTT. Translating gives CASGFLTGIGNTGELFF. The rearrangement uses TRBV12-5 and TRBJ2-2; perhaps TRBD1 as D (6 bases). This CDR3 comprises 17 residues. Trimming left V 3 bases short and J 1 base short, with 15 bases between. Per germline, CDR1 LGHNT and CDR2 FRNRAP.

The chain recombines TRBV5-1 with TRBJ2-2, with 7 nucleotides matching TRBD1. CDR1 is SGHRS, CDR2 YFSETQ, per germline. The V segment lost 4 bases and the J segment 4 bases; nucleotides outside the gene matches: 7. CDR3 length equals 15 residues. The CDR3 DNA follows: TGCGCCAGCAGCCGGGGACAGACTTCCACCGGGGAGCTGTTTTTT. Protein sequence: CASSRGQTSTGELFF.

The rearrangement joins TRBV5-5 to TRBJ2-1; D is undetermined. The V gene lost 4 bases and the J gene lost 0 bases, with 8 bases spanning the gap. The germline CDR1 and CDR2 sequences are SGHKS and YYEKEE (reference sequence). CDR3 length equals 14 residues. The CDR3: CASSDTSSYNEQFF. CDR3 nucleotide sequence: TGTGCCAGCAGCGACACCAGCTCCTACAATGAGCAGTTCTTC. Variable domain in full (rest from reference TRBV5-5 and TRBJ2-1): DAGVTQSPTHLIKTRGQQVTLRCSPISGHKSVSWYQQVLGQGPQFIFQYYEKEERGRGNFPDRFSARQFPNYSSELNVNALLLGDSALYLCASSDTSSYNEQFFGPGTRLTVL.

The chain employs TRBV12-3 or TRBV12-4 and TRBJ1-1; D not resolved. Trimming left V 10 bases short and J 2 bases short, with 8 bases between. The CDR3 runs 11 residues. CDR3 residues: CATHKNTEAFF. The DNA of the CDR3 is TGTGCCACCCACAAAAACACTGAAGCTTTCTTT.

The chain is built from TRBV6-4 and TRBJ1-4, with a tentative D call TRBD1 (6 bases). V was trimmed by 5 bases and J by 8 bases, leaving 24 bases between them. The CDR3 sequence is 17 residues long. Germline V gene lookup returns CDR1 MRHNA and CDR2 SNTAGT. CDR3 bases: TGTGCCAGCAGTCGCTCAGGACAGCCCGGCATCCGGGAAAAACTGTTTTTT. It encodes CASSRSGQPGIREKLFF.

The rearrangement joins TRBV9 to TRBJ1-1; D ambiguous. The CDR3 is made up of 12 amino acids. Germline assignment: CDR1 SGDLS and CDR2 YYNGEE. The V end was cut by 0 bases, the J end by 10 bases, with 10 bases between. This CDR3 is CASSVVEGVAFF. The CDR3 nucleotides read TGTGCCAGCAGCGTAGTGGAGGGAGTAGCTTTCTTT.

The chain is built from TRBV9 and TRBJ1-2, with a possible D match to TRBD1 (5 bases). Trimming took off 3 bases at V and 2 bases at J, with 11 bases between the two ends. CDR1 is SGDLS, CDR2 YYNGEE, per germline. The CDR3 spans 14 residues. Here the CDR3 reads CASSAGDGNYGYTF. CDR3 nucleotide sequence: TGTGCCAGCAGCGCGGGGGACGGAAACTATGGCTACACCTTC.

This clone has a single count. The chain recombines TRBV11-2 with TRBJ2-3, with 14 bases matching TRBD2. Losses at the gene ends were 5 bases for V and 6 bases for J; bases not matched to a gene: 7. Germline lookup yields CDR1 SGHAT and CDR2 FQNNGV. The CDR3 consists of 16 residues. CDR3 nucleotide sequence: TGTGCCAGCAGCCCGGGACTAGCGGGGGCTGGGGATACGCAGTATTTT. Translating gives CASSPGLAGAGDTQYF.

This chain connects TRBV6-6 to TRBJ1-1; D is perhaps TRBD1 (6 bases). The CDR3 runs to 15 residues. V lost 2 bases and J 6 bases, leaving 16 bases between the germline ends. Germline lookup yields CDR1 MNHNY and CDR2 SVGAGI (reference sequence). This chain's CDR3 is CASSYPAGPGAEAFF. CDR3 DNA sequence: TGTGCCAGCAGTTACCCTGCCGGTCCAGGGGCTGAAGCTTTCTTT.

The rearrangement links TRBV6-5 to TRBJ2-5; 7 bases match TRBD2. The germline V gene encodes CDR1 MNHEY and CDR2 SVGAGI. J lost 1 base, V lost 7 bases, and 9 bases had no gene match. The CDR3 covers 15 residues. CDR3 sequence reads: CASTYRDYAQETQYF. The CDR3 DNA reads TGTGCCAGCACCTACCGGGACTACGCCCAAGAGACCCAGTACTTC.

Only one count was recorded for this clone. The CDR3 reads CASGPRENTEAFF. In DNA, the CDR3 is TGTGCCAGCGGTCCTCGCGAGAACACTGAAGCTTTCTTT. The chain links TRBV3-1 (or the pseudogene TRBV3-2) to TRBJ1-1, with D unresolved. V lost 8 bases to trimming and J lost 1 base, with 11 bases between them. CDR3 length: 13 amino acids. Germline V gene lookup returns CDR1 LGHDT and CDR2 YNNKEL (reference sequence).

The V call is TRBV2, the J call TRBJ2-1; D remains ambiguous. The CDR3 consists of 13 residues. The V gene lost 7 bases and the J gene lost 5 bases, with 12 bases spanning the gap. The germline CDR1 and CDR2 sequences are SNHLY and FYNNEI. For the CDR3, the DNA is TGTGCCAGCAAAGCAGACACAAACAATGAGCAGTTCTTC. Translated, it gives CASKADTNNEQFF.

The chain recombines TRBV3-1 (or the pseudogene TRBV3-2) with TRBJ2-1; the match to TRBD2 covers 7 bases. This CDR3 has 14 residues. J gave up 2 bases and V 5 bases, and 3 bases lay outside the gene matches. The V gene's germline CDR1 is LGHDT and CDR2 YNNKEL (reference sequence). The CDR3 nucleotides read TGTGCCAGCAGCACCCGGGGGGCCTACAATGAGCAGTTCTTC. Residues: CASSTRGAYNEQFF.

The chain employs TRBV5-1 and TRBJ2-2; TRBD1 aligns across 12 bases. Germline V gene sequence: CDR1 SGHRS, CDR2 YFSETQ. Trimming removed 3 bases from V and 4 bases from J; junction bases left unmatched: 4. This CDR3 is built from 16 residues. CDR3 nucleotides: TGCGCCAGCAGCTGGGGACAGGGGGCCGGCACCGGGGAGCTGTTTTTT. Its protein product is CASSWGQGAGTGELFF.